This entry describes one T cell receptor beta chain. Its antigen is still unknown. The data derive from a study of T cell responses to AZD1222 COVID-19 vaccine. Study-level information: Timing groups of about 4 and about 12 weeks for second doses were pooled.

Trimming removed 4 bases from V and 6 bases from J; junction bases left unmatched: 9. This CDR3 region has 15 residues. Germline V lookup: CDR1 ENHRY, CDR2 SYGVKD. Findings and caveats of the study: Clonal diversity was possibly underestimated, and the donors were mostly white British, with more females.

Libraries were prepared by immunoSEQ multiplex PCR; TCRdb keeps only in-frame clonotypes and omits some of them. The sample shows more than 250,000 clones, approximately 93% of them seen only once. This receptor was identified in an adult in good health. The starting material was peripheral blood, obtained on day 0 of AZD1222 vaccination. V is TRBV10-3 and J is TRBJ1-1; 9 bases match TRBD1. CDR3 bases: TGTGCCATCAGTGTAGGACAGGGGACGTTGTCTGAAGCTTTCTTT. Encoded protein: CAISVGQGTLSEAFF.